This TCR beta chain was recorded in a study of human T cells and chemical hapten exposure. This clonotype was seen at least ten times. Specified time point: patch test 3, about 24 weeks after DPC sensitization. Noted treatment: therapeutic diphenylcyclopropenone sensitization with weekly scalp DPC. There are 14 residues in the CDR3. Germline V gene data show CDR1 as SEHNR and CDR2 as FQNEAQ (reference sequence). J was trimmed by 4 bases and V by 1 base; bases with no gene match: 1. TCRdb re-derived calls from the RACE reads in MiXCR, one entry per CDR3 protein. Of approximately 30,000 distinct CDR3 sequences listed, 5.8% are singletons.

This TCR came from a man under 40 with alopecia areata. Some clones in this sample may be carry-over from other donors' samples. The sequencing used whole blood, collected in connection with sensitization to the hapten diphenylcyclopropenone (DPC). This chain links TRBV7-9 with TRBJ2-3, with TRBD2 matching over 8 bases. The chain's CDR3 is CASSLVGGADTQYF. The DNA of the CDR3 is TGTGCCAGCAGCTTAGTCGGGGGGGCAGATACGCAGTATTTT.